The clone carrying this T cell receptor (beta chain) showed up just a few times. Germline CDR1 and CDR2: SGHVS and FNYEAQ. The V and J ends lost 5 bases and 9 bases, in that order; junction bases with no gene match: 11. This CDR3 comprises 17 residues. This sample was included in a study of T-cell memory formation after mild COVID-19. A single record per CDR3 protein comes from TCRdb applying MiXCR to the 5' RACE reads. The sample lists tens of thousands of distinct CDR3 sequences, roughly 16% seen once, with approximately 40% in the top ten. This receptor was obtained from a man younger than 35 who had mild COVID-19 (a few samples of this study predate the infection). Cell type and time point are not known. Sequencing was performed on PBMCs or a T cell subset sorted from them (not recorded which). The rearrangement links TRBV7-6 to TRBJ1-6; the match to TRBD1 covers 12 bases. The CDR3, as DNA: TGTGCCAGCAGCCGCCCTCCGGGACAGGGGGCTGGTTCACCCCTCCACTTT. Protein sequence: CASSRPPGQGAGSPLHF. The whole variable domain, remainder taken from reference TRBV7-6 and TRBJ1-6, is GAGVSQSPRYKVTKRGQDVALRCDPISGHVSLYWYRQALGQGPEFLTYFNYEAQQDKSGLPNDRFSAERPEGSISTLTIQRTEQRDSAMYRCASSRPPGQGAGSPLHFGNGTRLTVT.